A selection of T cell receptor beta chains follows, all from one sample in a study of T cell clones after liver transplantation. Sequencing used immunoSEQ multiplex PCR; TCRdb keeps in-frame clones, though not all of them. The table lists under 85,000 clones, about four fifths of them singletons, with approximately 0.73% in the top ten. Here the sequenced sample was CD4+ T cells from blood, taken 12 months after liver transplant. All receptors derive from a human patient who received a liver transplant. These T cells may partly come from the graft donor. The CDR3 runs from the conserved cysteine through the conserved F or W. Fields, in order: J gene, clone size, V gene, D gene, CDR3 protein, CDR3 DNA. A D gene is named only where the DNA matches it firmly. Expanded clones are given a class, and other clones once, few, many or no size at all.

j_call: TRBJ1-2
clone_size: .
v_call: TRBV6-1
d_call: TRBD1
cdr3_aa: CASRGDRYYGYTF
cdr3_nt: TGTGCCAGCAGGGGGGACAGATACTATGGCTACACCTTC

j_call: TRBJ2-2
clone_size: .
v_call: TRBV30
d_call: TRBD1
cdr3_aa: CAWAPPGQANTGELFF
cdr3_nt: TGTGCCTGGGCCCCGCCGGGACAGGCGAACACCGGGGAGCTGTTTTTT

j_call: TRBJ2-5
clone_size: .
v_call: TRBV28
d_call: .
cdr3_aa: CASSLGKGGRGETQYF
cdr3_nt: TGTGCCAGCAGTTTAGGCAAAGGGGGGAGAGGAGAGACCCAGTACTTC

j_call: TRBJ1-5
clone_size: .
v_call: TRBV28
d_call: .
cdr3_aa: CASSISIEPQHF
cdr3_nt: TGTGCCAGCAGTATTTCGATCGAGCCCCAGCATTTT

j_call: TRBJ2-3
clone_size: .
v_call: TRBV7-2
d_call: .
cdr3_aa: CASSLARGTDTQYF
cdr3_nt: TGTGCCAGCAGCTTAGCCAGGGGCACAGATACGCAGTATTTT

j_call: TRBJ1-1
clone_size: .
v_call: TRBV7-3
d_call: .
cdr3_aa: CASSLETTSNTEAFF
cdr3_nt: TGTGCCAGCAGCTTGGAGACGACTTCCAACACTGAAGCTTTCTTT

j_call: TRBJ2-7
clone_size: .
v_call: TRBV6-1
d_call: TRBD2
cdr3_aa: CASAGTNTYEQYF
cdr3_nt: TGTGCCAGCGCCGGGACTAACACCTACGAGCAGTACTTC

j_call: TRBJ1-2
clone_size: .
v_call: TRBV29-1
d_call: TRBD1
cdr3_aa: CSVGGTGGYGYTF
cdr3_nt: TGCAGCGTTGGGGGGACAGGGGGTTATGGCTACACCTTC

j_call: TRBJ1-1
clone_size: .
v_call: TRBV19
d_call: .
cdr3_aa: CASSIVSRGFMNTEAFF
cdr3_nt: TGTGCCAGTAGTATCGTAAGTCGGGGATTCATGAACACTGAAGCTTTCTTT

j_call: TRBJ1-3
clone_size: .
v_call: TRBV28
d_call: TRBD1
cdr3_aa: CASSSTGVGNTIYF
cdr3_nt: TGTGCCAGCAGTTCGACAGGGGTTGGAAACACCATATATTTT

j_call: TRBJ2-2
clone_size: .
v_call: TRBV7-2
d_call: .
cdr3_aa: CASSPLLAWPGELFF
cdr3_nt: TGTGCCAGCAGCCCGCTGCTAGCGTGGCCCGGGGAGCTGTTTTTT

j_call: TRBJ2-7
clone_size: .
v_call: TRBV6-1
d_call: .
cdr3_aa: CASSERGRVPYEQYF
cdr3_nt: TGTGCCAGCAGTGAGAGGGGACGGGTACCCTACGAGCAGTACTTC

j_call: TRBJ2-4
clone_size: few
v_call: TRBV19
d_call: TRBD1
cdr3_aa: CASMPSGTGGPYGYF
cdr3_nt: TGTGCCAGTATGCCCTCCGGGACAGGGGGACCCTATGGGTACTTC

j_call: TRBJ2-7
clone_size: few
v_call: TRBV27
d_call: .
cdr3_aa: CASSWTHTREQYF
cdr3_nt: TGTGCCAGCAGTTGGACCCACACTAGGGAGCAGTACTTC

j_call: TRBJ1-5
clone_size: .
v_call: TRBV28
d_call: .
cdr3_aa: CASSPKRGSRQPQHF
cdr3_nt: TGTGCCAGCAGTCCAAAGCGGGGGTCGAGACAGCCCCAGCATTTT

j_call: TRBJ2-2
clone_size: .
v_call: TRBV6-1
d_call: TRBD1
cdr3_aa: CASSDRRRDRGVGGELFF
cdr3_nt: TGTGCCAGCAGTGACCGCCGCCGGGACAGGGGCGTCGGCGGGGAGCTGTTTTTT

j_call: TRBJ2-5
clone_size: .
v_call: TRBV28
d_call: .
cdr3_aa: CASSLTPGDQETQYF
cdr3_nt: TGTGCCAGCAGTTTAACCCCGGGGGATCAAGAGACCCAGTACTTC

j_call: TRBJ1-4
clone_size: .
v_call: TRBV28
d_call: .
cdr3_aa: CASSPYGGGPSEKLFF
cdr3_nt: TGTGCCAGCAGTCCATACGGGGGAGGACCTAGTGAAAAACTGTTTTTT

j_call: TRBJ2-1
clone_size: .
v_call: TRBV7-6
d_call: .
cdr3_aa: CASSLQQGLYNEQFF
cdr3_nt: TGTGCCAGCAGCTTACAACAGGGACTATACAATGAGCAGTTCTTC

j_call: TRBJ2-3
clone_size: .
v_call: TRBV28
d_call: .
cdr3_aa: CASSIMALDTQYF
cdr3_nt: TGTGCCAGCAGTATTATGGCCCTAGATACGCAGTATTTT

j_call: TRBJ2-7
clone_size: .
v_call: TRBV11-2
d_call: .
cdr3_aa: CASSSNSYEQYF
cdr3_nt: TGTGCCAGCAGCTCCAACAGCTACGAGCAGTACTTC

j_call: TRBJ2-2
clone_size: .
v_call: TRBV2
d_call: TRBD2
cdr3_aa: CASRGLADTGELFF
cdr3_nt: TGTGCCAGTAGAGGACTAGCGGACACCGGGGAGCTGTTTTTT

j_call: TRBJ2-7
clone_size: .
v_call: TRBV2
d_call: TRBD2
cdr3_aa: CASSPGLAGGSYEQYF
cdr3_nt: TGTGCCAGCAGTCCTGGACTAGCGGGAGGATCCTACGAGCAGTACTTC

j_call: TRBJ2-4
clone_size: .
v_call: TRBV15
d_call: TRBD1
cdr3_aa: CATSGHPGQGYIQYF
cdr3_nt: TGTGCCACCAGCGGACACCCGGGACAGGGTTACATTCAGTACTTC

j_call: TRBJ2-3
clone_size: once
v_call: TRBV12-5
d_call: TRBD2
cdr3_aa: CASGPGGPGDTQYF
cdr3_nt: TGTGCTAGTGGTCCGGGAGGGCCCGGGGATACGCAGTATTTT

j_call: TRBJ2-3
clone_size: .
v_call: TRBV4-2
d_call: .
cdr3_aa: CASSPSRDTQYF
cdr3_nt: TGTGCCAGCAGCCCTTCACGAGATACGCAGTATTTT

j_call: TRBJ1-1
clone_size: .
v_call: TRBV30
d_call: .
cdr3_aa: CAWILSNTEAFF
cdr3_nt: TGTGCCTGGATACTTTCGAACACTGAAGCTTTCTTT

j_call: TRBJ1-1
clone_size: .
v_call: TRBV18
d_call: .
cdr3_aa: CASTPDTTMNTEAFF
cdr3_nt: TGTGCCAGCACGCCGGATACAACAATGAACACTGAAGCTTTCTTT

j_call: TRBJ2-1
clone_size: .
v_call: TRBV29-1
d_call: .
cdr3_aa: CSVVGASETSYNEQFF
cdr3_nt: TGCAGCGTTGTAGGGGCTAGCGAGACCTCCTACAATGAGCAGTTCTTC

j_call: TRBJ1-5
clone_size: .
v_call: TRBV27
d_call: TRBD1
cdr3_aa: CARRRDRGEYSNQPQHF
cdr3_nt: TGTGCCAGGCGCCGGGACAGGGGCGAATATAGCAATCAGCCCCAGCATTTT

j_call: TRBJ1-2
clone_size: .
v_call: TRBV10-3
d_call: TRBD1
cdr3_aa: CATRTGSYGYTF
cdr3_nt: TGTGCCACTCGGACAGGGAGCTATGGCTACACCTTC

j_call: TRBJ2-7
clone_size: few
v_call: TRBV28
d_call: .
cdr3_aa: CASGPSYEQYF
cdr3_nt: TGTGCCAGCGGACCTAGCTACGAGCAGTACTTC

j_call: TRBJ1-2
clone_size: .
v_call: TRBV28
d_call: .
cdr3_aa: CASSSGQSNYGYTF
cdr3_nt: TGTGCCAGCAGTTCCGGACAGAGCAACTATGGCTACACCTTC

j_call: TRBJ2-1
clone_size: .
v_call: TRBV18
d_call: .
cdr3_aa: CASSPSIGYNEQFF
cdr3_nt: TGTGCCAGCTCACCCTCGATCGGGTACAATGAGCAGTTCTTC

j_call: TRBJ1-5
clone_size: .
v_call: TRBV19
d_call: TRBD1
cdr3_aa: CASSIRGQGSNQPQHF
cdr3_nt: TGTGCCAGTAGTATTCGGGGACAGGGAAGCAATCAGCCCCAGCATTTT

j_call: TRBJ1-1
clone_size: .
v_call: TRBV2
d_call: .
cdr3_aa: CASSEAGTLNTEAFF
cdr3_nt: TGTGCCAGCAGCGAAGCCGGGACGCTGAACACTGAAGCTTTCTTT

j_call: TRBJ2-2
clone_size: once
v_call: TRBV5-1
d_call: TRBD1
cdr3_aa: CASSSDRGSTGELFF
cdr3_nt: TGCGCCAGCAGCTCGGACAGGGGATCCACCGGGGAGCTGTTTTTT

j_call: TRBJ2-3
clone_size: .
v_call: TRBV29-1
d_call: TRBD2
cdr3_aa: CSVEGGLADTDTQYF
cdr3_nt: TGCAGCGTTGAAGGGGGACTAGCGGACACAGATACGCAGTATTTT

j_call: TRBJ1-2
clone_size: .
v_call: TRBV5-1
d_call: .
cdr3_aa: CATSRVPDYGYTF
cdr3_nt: TGCGCCACCTCCCGGGTTCCGGACTATGGCTACACCTTC

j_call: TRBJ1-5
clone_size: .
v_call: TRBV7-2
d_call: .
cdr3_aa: CASSLAYRNQPQHF
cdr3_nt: TGTGCCAGCAGCTTAGCGTATCGGAATCAGCCCCAGCATTTT

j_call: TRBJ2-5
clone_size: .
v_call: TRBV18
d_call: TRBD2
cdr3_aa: CASSPPSSGRETQYF
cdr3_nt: TGTGCCAGCTCACCACCGTCTAGCGGGAGGGAGACCCAGTACTTC

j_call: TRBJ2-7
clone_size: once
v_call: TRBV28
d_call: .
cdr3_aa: CASSIHTGGAYEQYF
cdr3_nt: TGTGCCAGCAGCATACATACAGGGGGGGCCTACGAGCAGTACTTC